This T cell receptor beta chain stems from a study of long-term antiretroviral therapy in people with HIV. Findings and limits, study-wide: The clones with expansion before ART were dominant in the repertoire at all time points.

The V gene lost 1 base and the J gene lost 5 bases, with 14 bases spanning the gap. In germline, CDR1 is MNHNS, CDR2 SASEGT. The CDR3 consists of 15 residues. Every participant gave one or more pre-ART and two or more post-ART PBMC samples. The libraries were made with immunoSEQ v3.0 at survey level. Some clones are missing from TCRdb's copy, which holds only in-frame ones; the method was immunoSEQ multiplex PCR. The data contain more than 35,000 clones, approximately 86% of them singletons. Concerning this clone itself: Antigen: not known.

The receptor's source is a woman younger than 30 with HIV. Here the sequenced sample was unsorted PBMCs, taken just before starting antiretroviral therapy. The chain has TRBV6-1 and TRBJ2-5; no clear D. CDR3 coding DNA: TGTGCCAGCAGTGAAGTGCGTCAGGTGGGGGAGACCCAGTACTTC. It yields the protein CASSEVRQVGETQYF.